Presented here are 16 T cell receptor beta chains from one specimen sequenced in a study of blood T cell repertoires in COVID-19 (TCRdb year 2020). The library was built by means of the immunoSEQ multiplex PCR assay. Held by TCRdb, this immuneACCESS table contains in-frame sequences only and omits some clones. Under half of the omission traces to an unresolved V gene where checked; the cause of the rest is unknown. This sample has 85,000 to 90,000 clones in its table, and approximately 90% of those were observed once. The top ten hold under 2.5% of the sample. Sequencing was performed on peripheral blood. These receptor sequences come from a human donor with active COVID-19. The donor label of this sample is uncertain.

The chain is built from TRBV7-9 and TRBJ2-3; TRBD1 matches 9 bases. The CDR3 runs 17 residues. V was clipped by 5 bases and J by 0 bases; unmatched bases: 9. CDR1 is SEHNR, CDR2 FQNEAQ, per germline (reference sequence). The CDR3 loop is CASSPKRTGDSTDTQYF. CDR3 DNA sequence: TGTGCCAGCAGCCCCAAACGGACAGGGGACAGCACAGATACGCAGTATTTT.

This clone was found once. CDR3: CASNTGDGANVLTF. The CDR3 region has the DNA TGTGCCAGTAATACAGGGGATGGGGCCAACGTCCTGACTTTC. V and J are TRBV19 and TRBJ2-6; 7 bases are shared with TRBD1. Germline V gene lookup returns CDR1 LNHDA and CDR2 SQIVND (reference sequence). The CDR3 consists of 14 residues. Trimming cost V 7 bases and J 3 bases; bases outside gene matches: 3.

The gene calls are TRBV15 and TRBJ1-2, with 7 bases that match TRBD1. V dropped 0 bases and J dropped 4; count of bases not matched to a gene: 2. Germline V lookup: CDR1 LNHNV, CDR2 YYDKDF (reference sequence). This CDR3 spans 14 amino acids. DNA for the CDR3: TGTGCCACCAGCAGAGAAGGGGGCACCTATGGCTACACCTTC. Translating it yields CATSREGGTYGYTF.

DNA for the CDR3: TGTGCCAGCAGCCCCGAGCGGGGCTACACCTTC. Translated: CASSPERGYTF. V and J are TRBV7-9 and TRBJ1-2; the D is unclear. CDR3 length: 11 amino acids. Between the trimmed V and J ends, which lost 5 bases and 8 bases, there was a span of 9 bases. Germline CDR1 is SEHNR and CDR2 is FQNEAQ (reference sequence). Combining the CDR3 with reference TRBV7-9 and TRBJ1-2 gives the whole variable domain DTGVSQNPRHKITKRGQNVTFRCDPISEHNRLYWYRQTLGQGPEFLTYFQNEAQLEKSRLLSDRFSAERPKGSFSTLEIQRTEQGDSAMYLCASSPERGYTFGSGTRLTVV.

The rearrangement uses TRBV9 and TRBJ1-5; D might be TRBD1 (5 bases). The CDR3 runs to 13 residues. The germline V gene has CDR1 SGDLS and CDR2 YYNGEE. Between the trimmed V and J ends, which lost 1 base and 5 bases, there was a span of 7 bases. The CDR3 is CASSVRGDQPQHF. CDR3 sequence (DNA): TGTGCCAGCAGCGTACGGGGGGATCAGCCCCAGCATTTT.

The chain links TRBV12-5 to TRBJ2-1, with a tentative D call TRBD1 (5 bases). Germline values: CDR1 LGHNT, CDR2 FRNRAP. V was pared by 4 bases and J by 4 bases, with 17 bases between. The CDR3 covers 16 residues. CDR3 DNA: TGTGCTAGTGGTTCGGCAGGGCAGTTGCTGTACAATGAGCAGTTCTTC. It codes for CASGSAGQLLYNEQFF.

This rearrangement joins TRBV24-1 to TRBJ2-1, with a possible D match to TRBD1 (6 bases). Trimming stripped 1 base from V and 8 bases from J, with 14 bases between. Germline CDR1 is KGHDR and CDR2 is SFDVKD. This CDR3 spans 15 amino acids. The chain's CDR3 is CATSDLRDNRDEQFF. The CDR3 coding sequence is TGTGCCACCAGTGATTTAAGGGACAACCGGGATGAGCAGTTCTTC.

The V and J genes are TRBV11-3 and TRBJ2-1; a weak D match, TRBD2 (5 bases). The CDR3 length is 11 residues. In germline, CDR1 is SGHNT, CDR2 YENEEA. V lost 1 base and J lost 10, with 5 bases in between. CDR3 protein: CASSLGGEQFF. CDR3 nucleotide sequence: TGTGCCAGCAGCTTAGGCGGGGAGCAGTTCTTC.

Of note for this clone: One end of the junction does not line up with germline, which may come from a read error. The V call is TRBV7-7, the J call TRBJ2-2, with 13 bases fitting TRBD2. Germline V gives CDR1 SSHAT, CDR2 FNYEAQ (reference sequence). The CDR3 contains 16 residues. CDR3 DNA: TGTGCTAGCAGAGACACTAGCGGGGGGGCCACCGGGGAGCTGTTTTTT. Its translation: CASRDTSGGATGELFF.

The chain joins TRBV2 to TRBJ2-3; 9 positions match TRBD1. Per germline, CDR1 SNHLY and CDR2 FYNNEI. Trimming removed 8 bases from V and 4 bases from J; junction bases left unmatched: 16. CDR3 length: 17 amino acids. The CDR3 sequence: CASRTRPGQGVADTQYF. The CDR3 DNA reads as TGTGCCAGCCGAACCAGACCGGGACAGGGTGTAGCAGATACGCAGTATTTT.

The chain links TRBV28 to TRBJ2-1; 9 bases map to TRBD2. Germline lookup yields CDR1 MDHEN and CDR2 SYDVKM. V trimming: 4 bases; J trimming: 7 bases; junction bases outside the gene matches: 14. The length of the CDR3 is 17 residues. This chain's CDR3 is CASSSPSGAAFGNEQFF. Here the CDR3 DNA reads TGTGCCAGCAGTTCCCCTAGCGGGGCCGCCTTCGGGAATGAGCAGTTCTTC.

This sequence joins TRBV6-2 or TRBV6-3 and TRBJ2-5, with 10 bases matching TRBD1. J gave up 3 bases and V 5 bases, and 6 bases lay outside the gene matches. Germline-derived CDR1 and CDR2 are MNHEY and SVGEGT. This CDR3 contains 15 residues. In DNA, the CDR3 is TGTGCCAGCAGTCATACCGGGACAGGGGAAGAGACCCAGTACTTC. Its translation: CASSHTGTGEETQYF.

V and J are TRBV27 and TRBJ2-7, with TRBD1 matching 9 bases. Trimming took 3 bases from V and 6 from J; bases not matched to a gene: 6. This CDR3 region has 14 residues. Germline CDR1 MNHEY, CDR2 SMNVEV (reference sequence). The CDR3 reads CASSFTGGSGEQYF. The CDR3 nucleotides are TGTGCCAGCAGTTTCACAGGGGGCTCCGGCGAGCAGTACTTC.

The V and J genes are TRBV7-5 and TRBJ2-4; the tabulated D call, TRBD1, remains unverified against the DNA. TRBV7-5 is an annotated pseudogene. This CDR3 is built from 15 residues. CDR3 sequence reads: CVRSLRGLVKNIQYF. CDR3 nucleotides: TGTGTCAGAAGCTTAAGGGGGCTCGTCAAAAACATTCAGTACTTC.

The chain recombines TRBV29-1 with TRBJ2-5; TRBD1 matches 8 bases. The germline CDR1 and CDR2 sequences are SQVTM and ANQGSEA. CDR3 length: 19 amino acids. V lost 0 bases and J lost 3; bases outside the gene matches: 18. The CDR3 coding sequence is TGCAGCGTTGAAGATCCCTACTTGAAGACAGGGGTCGAGAAAGAGACCCAGTACTTC. Its translation is CSVEDPYLKTGVEKETQYF.

V is TRBV5-1 and J is TRBJ2-7; 10 bases are a match to TRBD1. The J segment lost 5 bases and the V segment lost 4 bases, leaving 6 bases of the junction unmatched. The CDR3 length is 14 residues. In germline, CDR1 is SGHRS, CDR2 YFSETQ. CDR3 sequence (DNA): TGCGCCAGCAGCCAGGGACAGGGGAGAGACGAGCAGTACTTC. Translating it yields CASSQGQGRDEQYF.